This T cell receptor (beta chain) came from a study of T cell repertoires in cytomegalovirus infection. Study-level background: Well-studied HLA-B-restricted CMV epitopes were used in the study alongside recently identified HLA-C-restricted ones. Indications of both CMV infection and matching HLA type were provided by public TCR beta signatures. Overall study findings and caveats: Dominating the ex vivo response were TCR beta clonotypes that were CMV-specific and HLA-C-restricted. Public TCR beta family frequency separated CMV-and-HLA carriers, including in an independent cohort.

This clonotype was observed at least ten times. Its antigen is currently unknown. The CDR3 is made up of 19 amino acids. Germline CDR1 and CDR2: MDHEN and SYDVKM. J gave up 10 bases and V 2 bases, and 19 bases lay outside the gene matches. TCRdb re-called the reads through MiXCR, storing one row per CDR3 protein. The sample holds 69,000 or so distinct CDR3 sequences, 25% to 30% seen once. The chain links TRBV28 to TRBJ1-6; TRBD1 matches 8 bases. This TCR came from a human donor in good health (CMV status not recorded). Some clones in this sample may be carry-over from other donors' samples. This specimen was CD8+ T cells from cultured PBMCs, taken from culture after CMV antigen stimulation. The CDR3 nucleotides read TGTGCCAGCAGTTTAACCTCGCCAGGGGGCCTGATAGAGAACTCACCCCTCCACTTT. Translated: CASSLTSPGGLIENSPLHF.